One sample yielded the 16 T cell receptor beta chains listed below, sequenced in a study of cytomegalovirus exposure and HLA in healthy donors. A multiplex PCR was run with 60 Vbeta primers and 13 Jbeta primers. Libraries were prepared by immunoSEQ multiplex PCR; TCRdb keeps only in-frame clonotypes and omits some of them. This table has 150,000 to 200,000 clones, roughly 80% appearing once. Sequencing was done on a sample of PBMCs. All receptors come from a female donor in good health and CMV-seronegative.

The chain joins TRBV27 to TRBJ2-3; 11 nucleotides agree with TRBD2. CDR1 and CDR2 from the germline V gene are MNHEY and SMNVEV (reference sequence). Trimming cost V 5 bases and J 3 bases; bases outside gene matches: 16. The CDR3 loop spans 19 amino acids. This CDR3 is CASSGLAGGPMDGTDTQYF. In DNA, the CDR3 is TGTGCCAGCAGTGGTTTAGCGGGAGGGCCAATGGATGGTACAGATACGCAGTATTTT.

The chain links TRBV6-5 to TRBJ1-1; the D is unclear. Germline V gene lookup returns CDR1 MNHEY and CDR2 SVGAGI. The V end was cut by 4 bases, the J end by 0 bases, with 9 bases between. The CDR3 totals 14 residues. The CDR3 spells CASSSPGLNTEAFF. The CDR3 bases are TGTGCCAGCAGTTCGCCTGGGCTGAACACTGAAGCTTTCTTT.

This chain links TRBV7-3 with TRBJ2-2, with a tentative D call TRBD2 (6 bases). The CDR3 sequence is 19 residues long. Germline values: CDR1 SGHTA, CDR2 FQGTGA. The V and J ends lost 2 bases and 6 bases respectively, with 25 bases between them. For the CDR3, the DNA is TGTGCCAGCAGCTTACGGCCACATGCGGAGGGGATAGGCCCCGGGGAGCTGTTTTTT. It encodes CASSLRPHAEGIGPGELFF.

The table lists this clone with a count of one. This same CDR3 is encoded by further DNA sequences in the sample. V and J are TRBV5-1 and TRBJ2-3; 9 bases fit TRBD2. The germline CDR1 and CDR2 sequences are SGHRS and YFSETQ. V shed 2 bases and J 0 bases; nucleotides not matched to a gene: 4. This CDR3 comprises 16 residues. In DNA, the CDR3 is TGCGCCAGCAGCTTTAGCGGGGGCCTCAGCACAGATACGCAGTATTTT. It encodes CASSFSGGLSTDTQYF. Using reference TRBV5-1 and TRBJ2-3 for the parts outside the CDR3, the full variable domain is KAGVTQTPRYLIKTRGQQVTLSCSPISGHRSVSWYQQTPGQGLQFLFEYFSETQRNKGNFPGRFSGRQFSNSRSEMNVSTLELGDSALYLCASSFSGGLSTDTQYFGPGTRLTVL.

This sequence joins TRBV5-1 and TRBJ1-4; D gene ambiguous. V was clipped by 0 bases and J by 3 bases, with 15 bases between them. The CDR3 is 17 amino acids. The germline gives CDR1 SGHRS, CDR2 YFSETQ. CDR3 sequence reads: CASSLGGGRKANEKLFF. The DNA for the CDR3 is TGCGCCAGCAGCTTGGGTGGAGGGAGGAAGGCTAATGAAAAACTGTTTTTT. The entire variable domain, with the rest obtained from reference TRBV5-1 and TRBJ1-4, is as follows: KAGVTQTPRYLIKTRGQQVTLSCSPISGHRSVSWYQQTPGQGLQFLFEYFSETQRNKGNFPGRFSGRQFSNSRSEMNVSTLELGDSALYLCASSLGGGRKANEKLFFGSGTQLSVL.

This clone came up a few times. The J gene is TRBJ1-5, the V gene TRBV19; possibly TRBD1 for D (5 bases). This CDR3 contains 14 residues. The germline gives CDR1 LNHDA, CDR2 SQIVND (reference sequence). The V end lost 5 bases, the J end lost 0 bases, and 8 bases lay between the germline ends. DNA of the CDR3: TGTGCCAGTAGTCCGACAGATAGCAATCAGCCCCAGCATTTT. Its protein product is CASSPTDSNQPQHF.

This clone appeared a few times. The chain employs TRBV7-2 and TRBJ2-3; no reliable D call. Trimming removed 2 bases at V and 2 bases at J, with 14 bases between. Germline V gives CDR1 SGHTA, CDR2 FQGNSA. This CDR3 region has 16 residues. CDR3 sequence: CASSLSPPTVTDTQYF. DNA of the CDR3: TGTGCCAGCAGCTTATCCCCCCCTACAGTCACAGATACGCAGTATTTT.

The chain uses TRBV19 and TRBJ1-2; 9 nucleotides line up with TRBD1. CDR3 size: 14 residues. From germline, CDR1 is LNHDA and CDR2 SQIVND (reference sequence). Germline trimming cut 4 bases from V and 4 bases from J; bases unmatched to any gene: 4. DNA of the CDR3: TGTGCCAGTAGTACTACAGGGGGCGGCTATGGCTACACCTTC. Translated, it gives CASSTTGGGYGYTF.

The chain has TRBV10-3 and TRBJ2-1; TRBD2 matches 10 bases. From germline, CDR1 is ENHRY and CDR2 SYGVKD. CDR3 size: 16 residues. With 3 bases clipped from V and 3 bases from J, the junction kept 5 bases outside the gene matches. The chain's CDR3 is CAISDPTSGNYNEQFF. CDR3 bases: TGTGCCATCAGTGATCCTACTAGCGGGAACTACAATGAGCAGTTCTTC.

V and J are TRBV5-6 and TRBJ2-7; the D gene is possibly TRBD1 (5 bases). This CDR3 region has 13 residues. V was cut by 0 bases and J by 3 bases, with 7 bases left in between. Germline V gene lookup returns CDR1 SGHDT and CDR2 YYEEEE. CDR3 nucleotide sequence: TGTGCCAGCAGCTTGGACAGGCTCTACGAGCAGTACTTC. Residues: CASSLDRLYEQYF. Filled out from reference TRBV5-6 and TRBJ2-7, the complete variable domain reads DAGVTQSPTHLIKTRGQQVTLRCSPKSGHDTVSWYQQALGQGPQFIFQYYEEEERQRGNFPDRFSGHQFPNYSSELNVNALLLGDSALYLCASSLDRLYEQYFGPGTRLTVT.

The gene calls are TRBV10-3 and TRBJ1-2; 7 bases fit TRBD1. V gave up 3 bases and J gave up 5 bases; unmatched junction bases: 6. This CDR3 spans 14 amino acids. Germline-derived CDR1 and CDR2 are ENHRY and SYGVKD. In nucleotides, the CDR3 is TGTGCCATCAGTGACCCCACGGGACAGTATGGCTACACCTTC. This gives the protein CAISDPTGQYGYTF.

The chain combines TRBV19 with TRBJ1-1, with TRBD1 as a possible D gene (6 bases). CDR3 length: 14 amino acids. V lost 3 bases and J 2 bases, leaving 10 bases between the germline ends. Germline V lookup: CDR1 LNHDA, CDR2 SQIVND (reference sequence). CDR3 sequence reads: CASSIRDTNTEAFF. The CDR3 DNA reads TGTGCCAGTAGTATCAGGGACACCAACACTGAAGCTTTCTTT.

The rearrangement joins TRBV7-3 to TRBJ1-4; 7 positions agree with TRBD1. J lost 0 bases, V lost 5 bases, and 12 bases had no gene match. Germline V gene data show CDR1 as SGHTA and CDR2 as FQGTGA. The CDR3 is 18 amino acids. CDR3 sequence reads: CASSQMGGQLATNEKLFF. The DNA of the CDR3 is TGTGCCAGCAGCCAAATGGGGGGACAGCTTGCAACTAATGAAAAACTGTTTTTT.

The chain uses TRBV4-3 and TRBJ2-2; 12 bases match TRBD2. CDR1 and CDR2 (germline): LGHNA, YSLEER. CDR3 length: 16 amino acids. J gave up 8 bases and V 3 bases, and 7 bases lay outside the gene matches. In DNA form, the CDR3 reads TGCGCCAGCAGCCATCAGACTAGCGGGGGAAAAGGGGAGCTGTTTTTT. This sequence encodes CASSHQTSGGKGELFF.

This chain links TRBV7-9 with TRBJ2-2; D may be TRBD1 (7 bases). The CDR3 spans 13 residues. CDR1 SEHNR and CDR2 FQNEAQ come from the germline V gene (reference sequence). The germline V and J ends were trimmed by 6 bases and 5 bases, with 10 bases remaining between them. This chain's CDR3 is CASSQGGTGELFF. Written as DNA, the CDR3 is TGTGCCAGCAGTCAGGGGGGAACCGGGGAGCTGTTTTTT.

The chain recombines TRBV5-1 with TRBJ2-2; 8 bases are shared with TRBD1. The CDR3 extends over 19 amino acids. The junction had 19 bases not matched to a gene; V was cut back by 3 bases and J by 6 bases. CDR1 and CDR2 (germline): SGHRS, YFSETQ. CDR3 loop: CASSSGQVSSLLDPGELFF. The CDR3 DNA is TGCGCCAGCAGCTCGGGACAGGTCTCTTCTTTACTCGACCCCGGGGAGCTGTTTTTT.